This TCR beta chain was retrieved from a study of control samples from healthy donors and cancer patients. Germline values: CDR1 MDHEN, CDR2 SYDVKM. Trimming left V 2 bases short and J 5 bases short, with 8 bases between. The CDR3 has 13 amino acids. Assay used: immunoSEQ multiplex PCR; TCRdb lists only in-frame clones, some missing. The sample consists of fewer than 500,000 clones, 80% to 95% of them appearing once. Sequencing was carried out using PBMCs. The receptor was derived from a man aged 40-50 years with head and neck cancer. This chain links TRBV28 with TRBJ2-3; D is perhaps TRBD2 (6 bases). The CDR3 sequence: CASSLVRGDTQYF. CDR3 DNA sequence: TGTGCCAGCAGTTTAGTGCGGGGAGATACGCAGTATTTT.